The present T cell receptor beta chain was sequenced within a study of CD8+CD57+ T cells in acquired aplastic anemia. The template for TCR beta VDJ and CDR3 sequence profiling was genomic DNA. One entry per CDR3 protein results from TCRdb running MiXCR on the reads. The repertoire consists of over 100,000 distinct CDR3 sequences, with approximately 41% occurring once and the leading ten covering roughly 8.1%. Points on this clonotype: Its antigen is unidentified.

CDR1 is SNHLY, CDR2 FYNNEI, per germline. Trimming left V 4 bases short and J 0 bases short, with 9 bases between. The CDR3 is 15 residues long. Findings and caveats of the study: There were roughly 28 CD8+ CDR3 sequences that occurred in both patients and controls.

The TCR comes from a human donor in good health, serving as a control. The sample was sorted CD4+, CD8+, or CD8+CD57+ T cells (not recorded which) from PBMCs. The V and J genes are TRBV2 and TRBJ1-4, with unresolved D. For the CDR3, the DNA is TGTGCCAGCAGTGGAACACCTGCAACTAATGAAAAACTGTTTTTT. It is translated as CASSGTPATNEKLFF.